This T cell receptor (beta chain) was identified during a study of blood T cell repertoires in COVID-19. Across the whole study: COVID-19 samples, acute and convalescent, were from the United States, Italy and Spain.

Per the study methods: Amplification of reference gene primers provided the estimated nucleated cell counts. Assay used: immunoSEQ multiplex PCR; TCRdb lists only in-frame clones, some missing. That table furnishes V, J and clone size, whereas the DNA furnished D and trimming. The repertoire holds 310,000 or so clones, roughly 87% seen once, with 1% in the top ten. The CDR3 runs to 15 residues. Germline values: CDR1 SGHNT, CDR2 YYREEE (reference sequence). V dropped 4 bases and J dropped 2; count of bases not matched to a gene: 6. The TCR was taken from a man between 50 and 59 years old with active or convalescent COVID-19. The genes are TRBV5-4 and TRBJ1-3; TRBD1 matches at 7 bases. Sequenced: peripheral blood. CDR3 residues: CASSKQGIPGNTIYF. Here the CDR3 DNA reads TGTGCCAGCAGCAAACAGGGGATTCCTGGAAACACCATATATTTT.